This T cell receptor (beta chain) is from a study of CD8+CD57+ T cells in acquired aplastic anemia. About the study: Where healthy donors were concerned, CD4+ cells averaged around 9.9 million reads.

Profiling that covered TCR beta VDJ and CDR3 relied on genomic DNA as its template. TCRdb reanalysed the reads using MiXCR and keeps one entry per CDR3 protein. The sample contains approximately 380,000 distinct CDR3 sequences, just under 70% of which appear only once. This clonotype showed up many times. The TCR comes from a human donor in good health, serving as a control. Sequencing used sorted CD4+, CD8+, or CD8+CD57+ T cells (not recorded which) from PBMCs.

DNA of the CDR3: TGCAGTGGAAGGGACAGAGGTAACGAGCAGTACTTC. This translates into CSGRDRGNEQYF. V is TRBV20-1 and J is TRBJ2-7, with 7 bases fitting TRBD1. The trim removed 7 bases at V and 5 bases at J, leaving 8 bases unmatched. Germline-derived CDR1 and CDR2 are DFQATT and SNEGSKA (reference sequence). There are 12 residues in the CDR3.